Below, 12 T cell receptor beta chains from the same sample are listed, as sequenced in a study of T cells after posttransplantation cyclophosphamide. Sampled 1 year posttransplant, controls received myeloablative marrow transplants, methotrexate and a calcineurin inhibitor. This table comes from immunoSEQ multiplex PCR, and its TCRdb copy is limited to in-frame clones, with some not included. The sample has about 16,000 clones; approximately 80% are singletons. The sample was PBMCs, taken 410 to 450 days after allogeneic stem cell transplant with calcineurin inhibitor and methotrexate. These receptors were obtained from a male patient between 25 and 39 years old who received an allogeneic stem cell transplant from an unrelated donor, was CMV-positive, and had acute and chronic GVHD. The graft donor may be the source of some T cells.

This sequence joins TRBV29-1 and TRBJ1-1; D gene ambiguous. The length of the CDR3 is 10 residues. Between the trimmed V and J ends, which lost 8 bases and 0 bases, there was a span of 4 bases. Germline lookup yields CDR1 SQVTM and CDR2 ANQGSEA. DNA of the CDR3: TGCAGCTTTATGAACACTGAAGCTTTCTTT. As protein: CSFMNTEAFF.

The gene calls are TRBV28 and TRBJ1-1; D not resolved. V was cut by 5 bases and J by 5 bases, with 6 bases left in between. The CDR3 contains 11 residues. Germline V gives CDR1 MDHEN, CDR2 SYDVKM. CDR3 coding DNA: TGTGCCAGCAGTCGGAGGACTGAAGCTTTCTTT. Protein: CASSRRTEAFF.

The V and J genes are TRBV9 and TRBJ2-5; 8 bases are a match to TRBD1. TRBJ2-7 matches the DNA end more closely, so the J call is doubtful. The CDR3 length is 15 residues. The germline CDR1 and CDR2 sequences are SGDLS and YYNGEE. This CDR3 reads CASSPRGRGLYEQYF. The CDR3 DNA reads as TGTGCCAGCAGCCCAAGGGGCAGGGGGCTCTACGAGCAGTACTTC.

The CDR3 sequence is CASSQTGEGETQYF. The CDR3 DNA reads as TGTGCCAGCAGCCAGACAGGGGAGGGAGAGACCCAGTACTTC. V gene TRBV4-2 combines with J gene TRBJ2-5; maybe TRBD1 (8 bases). This CDR3 has 14 residues. Trimming stripped 3 bases from V and 4 bases from J, with 12 bases between. Looked up from germline, CDR1 is LGHNA and CDR2 is YNFKEQ.

The chain is built from TRBV7-2 and TRBJ1-2; 7 nucleotides match TRBD1. The CDR3 is 14 residues long. Germline assignment: CDR1 SGHTA and CDR2 FQGNSA. The junction had 1 base not matched to a gene; V was cut back by 1 base and J by 2 bases. This CDR3 is CASSLGQGNYGYTF. DNA for the CDR3: TGTGCCAGCAGCTTAGGACAGGGAAACTATGGCTACACCTTC.

The chain carries TRBV28 and TRBJ2-7; TRBD2 aligns across 9 bases. This CDR3 region has 16 residues. Per germline, CDR1 MDHEN and CDR2 SYDVKM. Trimming took 3 bases from V and 2 from J; bases not matched to a gene: 8. The CDR3 protein is CASSFGLGGRAYEQYF. The CDR3 DNA sequence: TGTGCCAGCAGTTTCGGACTGGGCGGGAGGGCCTACGAGCAGTACTTC.

The genes are TRBV27 and TRBJ1-1; 11 bases align to TRBD1. CDR1 and CDR2 (germline): MNHEY, SMNVEV (reference sequence). This CDR3 contains 15 residues. V gave up 4 bases and J gave up 5 bases; unmatched junction bases: 6. The CDR3 region has the DNA TGTGCCAGCAGTTCCGGACAGGGGGCGGGTACTGAAGCTTTCTTT. The encoded protein is CASSSGQGAGTEAFF.

The CDR3 loop reads CAWRTGTGKLDGYTF. The CDR3, as DNA: TGTGCCTGGAGGACGGGCACAGGGAAGCTGGATGGCTACACCTTC. This chain connects TRBV30 to TRBJ1-2; tentative D call: TRBD1 (6 bases). Germline V gene data show CDR1 as GTSNPN and CDR2 as SVGIG (reference sequence). The CDR3 consists of 15 residues. V lost 3 bases and J 6 bases, leaving 20 bases between the germline ends.

The V and J genes are TRBV9 and TRBJ2-7; tentative D call: TRBD2 (6 bases). In germline, CDR1 is SGDLS, CDR2 YYNGEE. This CDR3 has 14 amino acids. V shed 2 bases and J shed 3 bases, with 12 bases lying between them. This CDR3 reads CASSVGGLIYEQYF. CDR3 nucleotides: TGTGCCAGCAGCGTGGGAGGACTGATCTACGAGCAGTACTTC. Full variable domain (rest looked up from reference TRBV9 and TRBJ2-7): DSGVTQTPKHLITATGQRVTLRCSPRSGDLSVYWYQQSLDQGLQFLIQYYNGEERAKGNILERFSAQQFPDLHSELNLSSLELGDSALYFCASSVGGLIYEQYFGPGTRLTVT.

This rearrangement joins TRBV7-3 to TRBJ2-6; a weak D match, TRBD2 (6 bases). Germline values: CDR1 SGHTA, CDR2 FQGTGA. The CDR3 contains 16 residues. The V and J ends lost 6 bases and 0 bases respectively, with 12 bases between them. CDR3 in DNA: TGTGCCAGCAGTCCGTCGGAGGGCTCTGGGGCCAACGTCCTGACTTTC. Translated: CASSPSEGSGANVLTF.

This chain joins TRBV7-9 and TRBJ2-7; D is unclear. Trimming pared 5 bases from V and 3 bases from J, leaving 17 bases between. From germline, CDR1 is SEHNR and CDR2 FQNEAQ (reference sequence). This CDR3 has 15 amino acids. For the CDR3, the DNA is TGTGCCAGCAGCCAAGAAGTAGCCCCTGACTACGAGCAGTACTTC. This encodes CASSQEVAPDYEQYF.

The V gene is TRBV13, the J gene TRBJ2-3; 7 nucleotides match TRBD1. V lost 3 bases and J lost 4; bases outside the gene matches: 1. Germline CDR1 PRHDT, CDR2 FYEKMQ (reference sequence). The CDR3 spans 13 residues. The DNA of the CDR3 is TGTGCCAGCAGCTTTACAGGGGCAGATACGCAGTATTTT. Translation: CASSFTGADTQYF.